This is a list of T cell receptor beta chains from one sample in a study of blood T cell repertoires in COVID-19. TCRdb's copy holds only in-frame clones and misses some; the assay was immunoSEQ multiplex PCR. This sample has about 150,000 clones, with around 87% found just once. The sequenced sample was peripheral blood. Receptor source: a man older than 75 with acute or convalescent COVID-19. Each CDR3 is given with its conserved first and last residue. A D gene is named only where the DNA matches it firmly. Not every row has a clone size; where given, it reads once, few, many or a size class.

j_gene,abundance,v_gene,d_gene,CDR3aa,CDR3nt
TRBJ1-5,NA,TRBV4-1,NA,CASSQESHSRGQPQHF,TGCGCCAGCAGCCAAGAGTCGCACTCGCGGGGTCAGCCCCAGCATTTT
TRBJ2-3,NA,TRBV6-4,TRBD2,CASTESGGSTDTQYF,TGTGCCAGCACTGAAAGCGGGGGGTCGACAGATACGCAGTATTTT
TRBJ2-7,NA,TRBV29-1,TRBD1,CSVGGQGTGEQYF,TGCAGCGTTGGAGGACAGGGAACTGGGGAGCAGTACTTC
TRBJ2-3,NA,TRBV10-3,TRBD2,CAITRGGLDTQYF,TGTGCCATCACTCGGGGGGGATTAGATACGCAGTATTTT
TRBJ1-1,NA,TRBV7-2,TRBD1,CASSLQGAFMNTEAFF,TGTGCCAGCAGCTTACAGGGGGCGTTCATGAACACTGAAGCTTTCTTT
TRBJ1-1,NA,TRBV9,NA,CASSVGGITEAFF,TGTGCCAGCAGCGTGGGGGGGATCACTGAAGCTTTCTTT
TRBJ2-1,NA,TRBV3-1/TRBV3-2,TRBD2,CASSPLAGVVEQFF,TGTGCCAGCAGCCCACTAGCGGGAGTAGTTGAGCAGTTCTTC
TRBJ2-5,few,TRBV5-1,TRBD2,CASSLTTSGAQETQYF,TGCGCCAGCAGCTTAACGACTAGCGGGGCCCAAGAGACCCAGTACTTC
TRBJ1-5,NA,TRBV6-5,NA,CASRPDRYSNQPQHF,TGTGCCAGCAGACCAGACAGGTATAGCAATCAGCCCCAGCATTTT
TRBJ2-1,NA,TRBV28,NA,CASTAGSLGHEQFF,TGTGCCAGCACGGCCGGGAGTCTGGGCCATGAGCAGTTCTTC
TRBJ1-5,NA,TRBV27,NA,CASSSPGKNQPQHF,TGTGCCAGCAGTTCTCCAGGGAAAAATCAGCCCCAGCATTTT
TRBJ2-5,NA,TRBV5-1,TRBD1,CASSLAGTGGAETQYF,TGCGCCAGCAGCTTGGCCGGGACAGGGGGGGCAGAGACCCAGTACTTC
TRBJ1-5,NA,TRBV7-2,NA,CASSSERDQPQHF,TGTGCCAGCAGCTCCGAACGCGATCAGCCCCAGCATTTT
TRBJ1-5,NA,TRBV7-2,NA,CASSLVGAGQPQHF,TGTGCCAGCAGCTTAGTCGGGGCGGGGCAGCCCCAGCATTTT
TRBJ2-2,NA,TRBV24-1,TRBD1,CATSDLRNRGAGELFF,TGTGCCACCAGTGACCTACGAAACAGGGGAGCCGGGGAGCTGTTTTTT
TRBJ2-3,NA,TRBV25-1,TRBD1,CASRETGGILDTQYF,TGTGCCAGCAGAGAGACAGGGGGCATCCTAGATACGCAGTATTTT
TRBJ1-2,NA,TRBV6-5,TRBD1,CASSSSGTVNLYGYTF,TGTGCCAGCAGTTCCTCCGGGACAGTTAATCTATATGGCTACACCTTC
TRBJ2-3,NA,TRBV5-1,TRBD2,CASSLAPSGSTDTQYF,TGCGCCAGCAGCTTGGCCCCTAGCGGGAGCACAGATACGCAGTATTTT
TRBJ2-7,once,TRBV5-4,NA,CASSPGGIGHYEQYF,TGTGCCAGCAGCCCTGGGGGGATTGGCCACTACGAGCAGTACTTC
TRBJ1-1,NA,TRBV19,TRBD1,CASLRGTGTMNTEAFF,TGTGCCAGCCTTCGCGGGACAGGAACGATGAACACTGAAGCTTTCTTT
TRBJ2-2,NA,TRBV3-1/TRBV3-2,NA,CASSQGGTLGELFF,TGTGCCAGCAGCCAAGGGGGGACTTTGGGGGAGCTGTTTTTT
TRBJ1-2,NA,TRBV2,NA,CASSPGGAQGYGYTF,TGTGCCAGCAGCCCGGGAGGGGCGCAGGGTTATGGCTACACCTTC
TRBJ1-2,NA,TRBV6-1,NA,CASSSGSWGYTF,TGTGCCAGCAGTTCAGGGTCTTGGGGCTACACCTTC
TRBJ2-5,NA,TRBV9,TRBD1,CASSVARGQETQYF,TGTGCCAGCAGCGTAGCCAGGGGGCAGGAGACCCAGTACTTC
TRBJ2-1,NA,TRBV3-1/TRBV3-2,NA,CASSLQGASQNEQFF,TGTGCCAGCAGCCTACAGGGCGCATCGCAAAATGAGCAGTTCTTC
TRBJ1-2,NA,TRBV28,TRBD1,CASSQLDRTGIRGYTF,TGTGCCAGCAGTCAATTGGATCGGACAGGGATAAGAGGCTACACCTTC
TRBJ1-1,NA,TRBV10-2,TRBD1,CASSDSLGQGGSGAFF,TGCGCCAGCAGTGACTCACTGGGACAGGGTGGTTCTGGGGCTTTCTTT
TRBJ1-1,NA,TRBV10-3,NA,CAIGALLVTEAFF,TGTGCCATCGGGGCCCTGTTGGTGACTGAAGCTTTCTTT
TRBJ2-2,once,TRBV30,TRBD1,CAWSVSRTGRDGELFF,TGTGCCTGGAGTGTTAGCAGGACAGGGCGTGACGGGGAGCTGTTTTTT
TRBJ1-2,NA,TRBV10-3,NA,CAIWQGFEGYTF,TGTGCCATCTGGCAGGGGTTTGAGGGCTACACCTTC
TRBJ2-7,NA,TRBV5-4,TRBD2,CASSYSSGNYEQYF,TGTGCCAGCAGCTACTCTAGCGGAAACTACGAGCAGTACTTC
TRBJ1-2,NA,TRBV28,TRBD1,CAARDRSYGYTF,TGTGCCGCACGGGACAGAAGTTATGGCTACACCTTC
TRBJ1-1,NA,TRBV5-4,NA,CASSLDGEVGRSTEAFF,TGTGCCAGCAGCTTGGACGGGGAGGTTGGTAGGTCCACTGAAGCTTTCTTT
TRBJ2-2,NA,TRBV5-4,TRBD2,CASTPLAGGNINTGELFF,TGTGCCAGCACCCCTCTAGCGGGGGGGAATATCAACACCGGGGAGCTGTTTTTT